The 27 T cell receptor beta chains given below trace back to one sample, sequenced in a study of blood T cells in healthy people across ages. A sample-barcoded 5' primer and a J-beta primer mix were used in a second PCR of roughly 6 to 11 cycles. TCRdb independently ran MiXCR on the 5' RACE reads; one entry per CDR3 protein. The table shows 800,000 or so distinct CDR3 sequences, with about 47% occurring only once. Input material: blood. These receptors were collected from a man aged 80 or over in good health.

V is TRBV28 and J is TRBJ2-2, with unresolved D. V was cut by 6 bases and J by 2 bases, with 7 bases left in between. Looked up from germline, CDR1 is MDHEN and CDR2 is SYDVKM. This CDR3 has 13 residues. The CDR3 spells CASRLPNTGELFF. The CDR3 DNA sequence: TGTGCCAGCAGACTACCTAACACCGGGGAGCTGTTTTTT.

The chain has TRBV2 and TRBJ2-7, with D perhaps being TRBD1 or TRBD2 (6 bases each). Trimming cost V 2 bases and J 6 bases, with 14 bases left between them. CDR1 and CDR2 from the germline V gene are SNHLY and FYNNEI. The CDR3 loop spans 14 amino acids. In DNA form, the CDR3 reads TGTGCCAGCAGTGAACTCAGGGGAGGTGGCGAGCAGTACTTC. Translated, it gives CASSELRGGGEQYF.

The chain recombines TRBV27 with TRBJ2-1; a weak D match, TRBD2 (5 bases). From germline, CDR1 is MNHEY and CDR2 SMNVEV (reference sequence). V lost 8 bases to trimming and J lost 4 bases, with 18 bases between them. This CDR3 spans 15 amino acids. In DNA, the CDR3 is TGTGCCAGCCAGCGCCGAGGGCAGGCTTACAATGAGCAGTTCTTC. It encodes CASQRRGQAYNEQFF.

CDR3 region: CASGPTGRSYEQYF. The DNA of the CDR3 is TGTGCCAGCGGCCCCACAGGGAGATCCTACGAGCAGTACTTC. V and J are TRBV12-3 or TRBV12-4 and TRBJ2-7; a weak D match, TRBD1 (6 bases). The V gene lost 8 bases and the J gene lost 1 base, with 15 bases spanning the gap. The CDR3 has 14 amino acids.

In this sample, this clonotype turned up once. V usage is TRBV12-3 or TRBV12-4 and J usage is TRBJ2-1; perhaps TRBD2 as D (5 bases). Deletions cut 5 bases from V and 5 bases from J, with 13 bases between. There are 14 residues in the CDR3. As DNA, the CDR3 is TGTGCCAGCAGTCCTTGGACTGCAAACAATGAGCAGTTCTTC. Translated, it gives CASSPWTANNEQFF.

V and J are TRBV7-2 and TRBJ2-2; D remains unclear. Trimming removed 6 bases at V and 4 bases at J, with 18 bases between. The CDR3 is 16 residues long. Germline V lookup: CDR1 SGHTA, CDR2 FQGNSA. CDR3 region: CASSLPDPRSTGELFF. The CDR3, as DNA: TGTGCCAGCAGTCTCCCTGACCCCAGGTCCACCGGGGAGCTGTTTTTT.

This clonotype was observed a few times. The CDR3 here is CSVYGGGGLSYEQYF. The DNA for the CDR3 is TGCAGCGTTTACGGGGGAGGCGGGCTTAGTTACGAGCAGTACTTC. This chain uses TRBV29-1 with TRBJ2-5, with a tentative D call TRBD2 (6 bases). The DNA matches TRBJ2-7 better at its end, which makes the J call doubtful. There are 15 residues in the CDR3. Looked up from germline, CDR1 is SQVTM and CDR2 is ANQGSEA.

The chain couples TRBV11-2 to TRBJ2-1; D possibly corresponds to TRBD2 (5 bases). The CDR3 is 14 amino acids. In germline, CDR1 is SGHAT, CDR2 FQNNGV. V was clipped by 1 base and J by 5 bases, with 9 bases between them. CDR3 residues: CASSLAGTNNEQFF. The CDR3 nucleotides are TGTGCCAGCAGCTTAGCGGGAACCAACAATGAGCAGTTCTTC.

CDR3 residues: CASSRSAGQETQYF. The CDR3 DNA reads TGCGCCAGCAGTAGGAGCGCGGGACAAGAGACCCAGTACTTC. V is TRBV5-1 and J is TRBJ2-5; TRBD2 is a possible D gene (6 bases). V lost 5 bases to trimming and J lost 2 bases, with 13 bases between them. CDR3 size: 14 residues. Germline loops: CDR1 SGHRS, CDR2 YFSETQ. Full variable domain (rest looked up from reference TRBV5-1 and TRBJ2-5): KAGVTQTPRYLIKTRGQQVTLSCSPISGHRSVSWYQQTPGQGLQFLFEYFSETQRNKGNFPGRFSGRQFSNSRSEMNVSTLELGDSALYLCASSRSAGQETQYFGPGTRLLVL.

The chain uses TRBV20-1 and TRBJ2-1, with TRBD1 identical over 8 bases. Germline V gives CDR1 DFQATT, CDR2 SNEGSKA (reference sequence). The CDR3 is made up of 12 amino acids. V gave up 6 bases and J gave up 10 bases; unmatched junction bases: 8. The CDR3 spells CSAETGAQEQFF. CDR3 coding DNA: TGCAGTGCGGAGACAGGGGCCCAGGAGCAGTTCTTC.

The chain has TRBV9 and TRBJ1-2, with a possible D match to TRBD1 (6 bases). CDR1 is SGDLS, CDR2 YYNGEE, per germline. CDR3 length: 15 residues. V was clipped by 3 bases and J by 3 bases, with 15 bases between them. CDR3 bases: TGTGCCAGCAGCGCCAGGACAGCCCCGTACTATGGCTACACCTTC. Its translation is CASSARTAPYYGYTF.

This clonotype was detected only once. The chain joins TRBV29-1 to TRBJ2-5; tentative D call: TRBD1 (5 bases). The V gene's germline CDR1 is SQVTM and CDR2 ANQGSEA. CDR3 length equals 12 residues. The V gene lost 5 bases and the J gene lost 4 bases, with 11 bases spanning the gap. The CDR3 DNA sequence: TGCAGCGTTTCGACAGACCGAGAGACCCAGTACTTC. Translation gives CSVSTDRETQYF.

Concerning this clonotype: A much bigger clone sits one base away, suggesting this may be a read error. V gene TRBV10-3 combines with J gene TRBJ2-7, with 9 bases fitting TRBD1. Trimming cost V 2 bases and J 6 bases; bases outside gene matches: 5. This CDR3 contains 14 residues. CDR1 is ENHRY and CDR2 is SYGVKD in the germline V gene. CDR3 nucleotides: TGTGCCATCAGTGAGGCGGACAGGGGATCCGAGCAGTACTTC. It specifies CAISEADRGSEQYF.

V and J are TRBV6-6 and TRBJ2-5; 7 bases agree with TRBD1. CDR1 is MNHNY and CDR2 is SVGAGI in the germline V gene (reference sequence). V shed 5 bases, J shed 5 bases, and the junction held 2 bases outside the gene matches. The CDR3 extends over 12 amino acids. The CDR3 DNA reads TGTGCCAGCAGTCGGGACAGTGAGACCCAGTACTTC. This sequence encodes CASSRDSETQYF.

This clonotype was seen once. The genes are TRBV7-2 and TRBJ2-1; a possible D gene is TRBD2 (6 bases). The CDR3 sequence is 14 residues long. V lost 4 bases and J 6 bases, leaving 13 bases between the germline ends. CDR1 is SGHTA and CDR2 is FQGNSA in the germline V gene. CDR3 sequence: CASSSRLVGNEQFF. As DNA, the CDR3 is TGTGCCAGCAGCTCGAGACTAGTAGGCAATGAGCAGTTCTTC.

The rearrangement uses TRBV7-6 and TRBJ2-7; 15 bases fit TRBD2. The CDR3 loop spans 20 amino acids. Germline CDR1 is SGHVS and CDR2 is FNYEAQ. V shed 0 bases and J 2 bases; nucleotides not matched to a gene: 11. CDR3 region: CASSLALGSGLAGGPYEQYF. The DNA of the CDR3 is TGTGCCAGCAGCTTAGCGCTAGGGTCCGGACTAGCGGGAGGGCCCTACGAGCAGTACTTC. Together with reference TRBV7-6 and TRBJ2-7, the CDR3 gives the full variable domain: GAGVSQSPRYKVTKRGQDVALRCDPISGHVSLYWYRQALGQGPEFLTYFNYEAQQDKSGLPNDRFSAERPEGSISTLTIQRTEQRDSAMYRCASSLALGSGLAGGPYEQYFGPGTRLTVT.

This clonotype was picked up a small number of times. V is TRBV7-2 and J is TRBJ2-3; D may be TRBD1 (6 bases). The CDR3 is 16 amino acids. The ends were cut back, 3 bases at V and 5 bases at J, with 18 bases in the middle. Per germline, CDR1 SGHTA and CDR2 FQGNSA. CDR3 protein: CASSLSQGTPRDTQYF. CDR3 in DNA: TGTGCCAGCAGCTTGAGTCAAGGGACACCAAGAGATACGCAGTATTTT.

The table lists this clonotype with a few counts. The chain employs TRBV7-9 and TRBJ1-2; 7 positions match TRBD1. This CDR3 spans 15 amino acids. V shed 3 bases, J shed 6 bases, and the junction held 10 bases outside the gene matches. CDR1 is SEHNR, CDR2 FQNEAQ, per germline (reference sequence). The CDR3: CASSLTGLGTHGYTF. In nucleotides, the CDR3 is TGTGCCAGCAGCTTGACAGGGCTTGGTACCCATGGCTACACCTTC.

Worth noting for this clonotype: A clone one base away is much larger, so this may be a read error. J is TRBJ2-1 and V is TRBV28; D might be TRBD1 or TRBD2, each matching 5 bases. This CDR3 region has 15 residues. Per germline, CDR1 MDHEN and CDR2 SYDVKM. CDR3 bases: TGTGCCAGCAGTATCCCGGGAAGAGGGGCGAATGAGCGGTTCTTC. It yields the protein CASSIPGRGANERFF.

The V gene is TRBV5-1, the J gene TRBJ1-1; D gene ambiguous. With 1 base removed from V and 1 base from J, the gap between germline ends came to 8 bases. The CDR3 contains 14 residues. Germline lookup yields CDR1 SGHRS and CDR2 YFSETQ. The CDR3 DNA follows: TGCGCCAGCAGCTTGACAGTCCCGAACACTGAAGCTTTCTTT. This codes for CASSLTVPNTEAFF.

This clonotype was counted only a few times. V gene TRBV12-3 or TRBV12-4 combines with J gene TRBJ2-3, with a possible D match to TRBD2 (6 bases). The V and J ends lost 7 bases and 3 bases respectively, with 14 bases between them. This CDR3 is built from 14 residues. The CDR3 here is CASNLRAGTDTQYF. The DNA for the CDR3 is TGTGCCAGCAACCTCAGGGCGGGGACAGATACGCAGTATTTT.

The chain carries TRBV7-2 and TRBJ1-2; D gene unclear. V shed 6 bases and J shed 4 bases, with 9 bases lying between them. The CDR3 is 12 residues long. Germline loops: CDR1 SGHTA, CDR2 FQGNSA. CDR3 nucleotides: TGTGCCAGCAGTCGGGAGGGCTATGGCTACACCTTC. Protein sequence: CASSREGYGYTF.

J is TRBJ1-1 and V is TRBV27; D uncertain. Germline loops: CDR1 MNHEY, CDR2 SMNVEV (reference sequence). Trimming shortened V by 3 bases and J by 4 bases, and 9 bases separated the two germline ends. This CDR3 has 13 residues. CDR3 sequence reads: CASSLSDGTEAFF. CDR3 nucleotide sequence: TGTGCCAGCAGTTTGTCGGACGGCACTGAAGCTTTCTTT.

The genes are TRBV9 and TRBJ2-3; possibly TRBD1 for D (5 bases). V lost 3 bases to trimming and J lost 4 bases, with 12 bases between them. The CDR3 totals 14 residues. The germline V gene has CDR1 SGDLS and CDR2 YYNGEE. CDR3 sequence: CASSDRKGADTQYF. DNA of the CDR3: TGTGCCAGCAGCGACCGGAAAGGGGCAGATACGCAGTATTTT.

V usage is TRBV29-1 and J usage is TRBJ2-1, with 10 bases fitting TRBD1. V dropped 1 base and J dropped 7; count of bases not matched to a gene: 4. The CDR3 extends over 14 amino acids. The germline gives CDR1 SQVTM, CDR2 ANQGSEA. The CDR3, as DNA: TGCAGCGTTGAAGGACAGGGGGCGGTGAATGAGCAGTTCTTC. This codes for CSVEGQGAVNEQFF.

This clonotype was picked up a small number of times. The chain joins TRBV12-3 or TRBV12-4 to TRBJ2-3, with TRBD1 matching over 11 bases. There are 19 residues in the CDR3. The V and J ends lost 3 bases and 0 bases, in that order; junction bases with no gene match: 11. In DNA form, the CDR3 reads TGTGCCAGCAGTTTCGGGATAGAGGGACAGGGGGACAGCACAGATACGCAGTATTTT. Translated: CASSFGIEGQGDSTDTQYF.

CDR3 DNA sequence: TGTGCCAGCACTGGAGGGGCGAACACTGAAGCTTTCTTT. Protein product: CASTGGANTEAFF. This chain links TRBV6-5 with TRBJ1-1; TRBD1 might be the D (5 bases). The V end was cut by 7 bases, the J end by 1 base, with 10 bases between. CDR3 length: 13 residues. Germline CDR1 is MNHEY and CDR2 is SVGAGI.